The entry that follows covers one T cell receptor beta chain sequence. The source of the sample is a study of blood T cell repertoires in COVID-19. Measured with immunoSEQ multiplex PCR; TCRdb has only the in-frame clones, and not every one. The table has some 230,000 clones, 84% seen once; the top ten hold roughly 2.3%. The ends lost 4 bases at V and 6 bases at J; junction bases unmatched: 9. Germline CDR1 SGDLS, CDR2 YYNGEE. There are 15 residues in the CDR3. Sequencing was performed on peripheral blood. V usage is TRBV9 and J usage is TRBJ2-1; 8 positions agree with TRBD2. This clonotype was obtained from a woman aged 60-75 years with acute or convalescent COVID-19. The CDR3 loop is CASSSAGGVSNEQFF. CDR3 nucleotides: TGTGCCAGCAGCTCCGCGGGGGGTGTGAGCAATGAGCAGTTCTTC.